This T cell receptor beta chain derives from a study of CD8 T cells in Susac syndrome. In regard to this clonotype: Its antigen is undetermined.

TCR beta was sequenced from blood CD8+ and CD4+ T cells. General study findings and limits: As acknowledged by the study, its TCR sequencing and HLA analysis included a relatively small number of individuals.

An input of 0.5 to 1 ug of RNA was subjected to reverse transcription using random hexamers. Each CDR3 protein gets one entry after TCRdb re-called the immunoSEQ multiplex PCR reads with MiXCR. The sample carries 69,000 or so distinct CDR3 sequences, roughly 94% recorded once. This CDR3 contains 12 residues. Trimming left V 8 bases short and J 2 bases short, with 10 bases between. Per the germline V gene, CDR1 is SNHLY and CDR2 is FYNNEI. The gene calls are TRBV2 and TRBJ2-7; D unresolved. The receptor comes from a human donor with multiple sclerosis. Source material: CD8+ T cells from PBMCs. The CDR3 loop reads CASLAETYEQYF. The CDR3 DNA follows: TGTGCCAGCCTCGCGGAAACCTACGAGCAGTACTTC.